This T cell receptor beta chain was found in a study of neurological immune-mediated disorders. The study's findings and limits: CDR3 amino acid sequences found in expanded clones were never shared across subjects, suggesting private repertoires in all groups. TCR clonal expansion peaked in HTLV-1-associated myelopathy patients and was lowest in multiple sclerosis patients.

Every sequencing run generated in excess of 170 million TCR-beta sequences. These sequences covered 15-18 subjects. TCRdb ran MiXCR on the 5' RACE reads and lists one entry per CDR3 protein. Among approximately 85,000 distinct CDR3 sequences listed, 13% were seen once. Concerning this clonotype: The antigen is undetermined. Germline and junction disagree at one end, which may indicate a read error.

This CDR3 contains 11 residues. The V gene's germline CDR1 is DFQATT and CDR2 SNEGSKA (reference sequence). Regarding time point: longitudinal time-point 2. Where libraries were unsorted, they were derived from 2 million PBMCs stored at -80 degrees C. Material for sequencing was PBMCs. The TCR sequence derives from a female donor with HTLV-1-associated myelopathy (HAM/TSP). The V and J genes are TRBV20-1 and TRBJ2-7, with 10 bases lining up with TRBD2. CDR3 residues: CSTSGVYEQYF. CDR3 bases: TGCAGTACTAGCGGGGTTTACGAGCAGTACTTC.